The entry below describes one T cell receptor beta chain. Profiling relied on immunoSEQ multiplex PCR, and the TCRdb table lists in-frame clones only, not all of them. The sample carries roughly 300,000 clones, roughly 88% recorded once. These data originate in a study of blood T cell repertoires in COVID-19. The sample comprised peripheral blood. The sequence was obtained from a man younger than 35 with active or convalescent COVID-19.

In DNA form, the CDR3 reads TGTGCCAGCACTCGAGCTACGGGCGGGGAGCTGTTTTTT. It encodes CASTRATGGELFF. The chain is built from TRBV6-5 and TRBJ2-2; D gene uncertain. The CDR3 covers 13 residues. CDR1 is MNHEY, CDR2 SVGAGI, per germline. V was pared by 7 bases and J by 7 bases, with 13 bases between.